A single sample gave rise to the 13 T cell receptor beta chains below, sequenced in a study of T cell clones after liver transplantation. The repertoire was sequenced with immunoSEQ multiplex PCR; TCRdb's copy has only in-frame clones and lacks some. The table has fewer than 110,000 clones, 80% to 90% seen once. This specimen was CD4+ T cells from blood, taken around 49 months after liver transplant. The receptor set was obtained from a human patient who received a liver transplant. Certain T cells may be donor cells from the graft.

This chain links TRBV5-1 with TRBJ2-1, with 12 nucleotides matching TRBD2. This CDR3 is 15 amino acids long. The V gene end was trimmed by 3 bases and the J gene end by 4 bases; junction bases not matched to a gene: 2. From germline, CDR1 is SGHRS and CDR2 YFSETQ. CDR3 loop: CASSYGLAGYNEQFF. As DNA, the CDR3 is TGCGCCAGCAGCTACGGACTAGCGGGGTACAATGAGCAGTTCTTC.

The rearrangement joins TRBV27 to TRBJ2-7; TRBD2 matches 11 bases. The CDR3 sequence is 15 residues long. The V gene end was trimmed by 2 bases and the J gene end by 7 bases; junction bases not matched to a gene: 7. Germline V gives CDR1 MNHEY, CDR2 SMNVEV (reference sequence). The CDR3 DNA is TGTGCCAGCAGTTTAGCACTAGCGGGGGTCGGGGAGCAGTACTTC. It translates to CASSLALAGVGEQYF.

This clone was recorded only once. The J gene is TRBJ2-1, the V gene TRBV7-9; D could derive from TRBD1 or TRBD2 (6 bases each). Germline CDR1 SEHNR, CDR2 FQNEAQ (reference sequence). This CDR3 spans 16 amino acids. V lost 5 bases and J 6 bases, leaving 20 bases between the germline ends. CDR3: CASSPLGGWRGNEQFF. The CDR3 region has the DNA TGTGCCAGCAGCCCCCTTGGGGGCTGGCGGGGCAATGAGCAGTTCTTC.

This clone was seen only a few times. Different DNA sequences within this sample yield the same CDR3. The gene calls are TRBV7-2 and TRBJ1-4; TRBD1 agrees at 10 bases. The CDR3 extends over 17 amino acids. Germline values: CDR1 SGHTA, CDR2 FQGNSA. The trim removed 1 base at V and 0 bases at J, leaving 2 bases unmatched. The CDR3: CASSLVGQGATNEKLFF. The DNA of the CDR3 is TGTGCCAGCAGCTTAGTAGGACAGGGGGCAACTAATGAAAAACTGTTTTTT.

This chain connects TRBV19 to TRBJ2-5, with D perhaps matching TRBD2 (6 bases). V lost 6 bases and J 5 bases, leaving 13 bases between the germline ends. Germline CDR1 is LNHDA and CDR2 is SQIVND (reference sequence). This CDR3 is built from 13 residues. The CDR3, as DNA: TGTGCCAGTAGAGGGACTGAAAGGGAGACCCAGTACTTC. This sequence encodes CASRGTERETQYF.

This chain uses TRBV5-1 with TRBJ1-1; D is unresolved. V was pared by 4 bases and J by 3 bases, with 10 bases between. The CDR3 totals 13 residues. In germline, CDR1 is SGHRS, CDR2 YFSETQ. In DNA form, the CDR3 reads TGCGCCAGCAGCGGAGTCGTGGACACTGAAGCTTTCTTT. It translates to CASSGVVDTEAFF.

This clone turned up a few times. V gene TRBV6-1 combines with J gene TRBJ2-1, with TRBD2 matching over 7 bases. The CDR3 has 14 amino acids. In germline, CDR1 is MNHNS, CDR2 SASEGT. J lost 4 bases, V lost 4 bases, and 4 bases had no gene match. The CDR3, as DNA: TGTGCCAGCAGTGTGGAGGGAGGGTACAATGAGCAGTTCTTC. Protein: CASSVEGGYNEQFF.

The V call is TRBV11-2, the J call TRBJ1-5; no reliable D call. Between the trimmed V and J ends, which lost 1 base and 6 bases, there was a span of 10 bases. This CDR3 comprises 14 residues. The V gene's germline CDR1 is SGHAT and CDR2 FQNNGV. CDR3 sequence (DNA): TGTGCCAGCAGCTTAGGGGGTACCGGTCAGCCCCAGCATTTT. This sequence encodes CASSLGGTGQPQHF. The whole variable domain, remainder taken from reference TRBV11-2 and TRBJ1-5, is EAGVAQSPRYKIIEKRQSVAFWCNPISGHATLYWYQQILGQGPKLLIQFQNNGVVDDSQLPKDRFSAERLKGVDSTLKIQPAKLEDSAVYLCASSLGGTGQPQHFGDGTRLSIL.

This chain links TRBV18 with TRBJ1-6, with D possibly being TRBD1 (5 bases). The V gene lost 4 bases and the J gene lost 5 bases, with 9 bases spanning the gap. CDR1 and CDR2 (germline): KGHSH, LQKENI. CDR3 length: 14 amino acids. The CDR3, as DNA: TGTGCCAGCTCACAGGGGCTGGATAATTCACCCCTCCACTTT. Encoded protein: CASSQGLDNSPLHF.

V usage is TRBV19 and J usage is TRBJ2-1; D is perhaps TRBD1 or TRBD2 (5 bases each). The V and J ends lost 4 bases and 1 base respectively, with 17 bases between them. The CDR3 consists of 17 residues. Germline values: CDR1 LNHDA, CDR2 SQIVND (reference sequence). DNA for the CDR3: TGTGCCAGTAGTACGTCGACCCCGGGACCGTCCTACAATGAGCAGTTCTTC. It encodes CASSTSTPGPSYNEQFF.

V usage is TRBV7-9 and J usage is TRBJ2-7, with D possibly matching TRBD1 (6 bases). Germline CDR1 is SEHNR and CDR2 is FQNEAQ (reference sequence). The CDR3 loop spans 15 amino acids. Trimming took off 7 bases at V and 1 base at J, with 17 bases between the two ends. The CDR3 DNA reads TGTGCCAGCACCTCCTCCGGGACATTGTCCTACGAGCAGTACTTC. This encodes CASTSSGTLSYEQYF.

J is TRBJ2-7 and V is TRBV23-1, with a tentative D call TRBD1 (6 bases). TRBV23-1 is classed as an ORF, of uncertain function. V was pared by 6 bases and J by 1 base, with 19 bases between. CDR3 length equals 16 residues. CDR3 sequence: CASRSPDSGISYEQYF. Here the CDR3 DNA reads TGCGCCAGCAGATCACCGGACAGTGGGATATCCTACGAGCAGTACTTC.

The chain couples TRBV27 to TRBJ1-2; possibly TRBD1 for D (6 bases). The CDR3 loop spans 17 amino acids. CDR1 is MNHEY and CDR2 is SMNVEV in the germline V gene (reference sequence). The V gene lost 2 bases and the J gene lost 6 bases, with 22 bases spanning the gap. CDR3 residues: CASSLPHRVVNWDGYTF. CDR3 sequence (DNA): TGTGCCAGCAGTTTACCCCACAGGGTGGTAAATTGGGATGGCTACACCTTC.